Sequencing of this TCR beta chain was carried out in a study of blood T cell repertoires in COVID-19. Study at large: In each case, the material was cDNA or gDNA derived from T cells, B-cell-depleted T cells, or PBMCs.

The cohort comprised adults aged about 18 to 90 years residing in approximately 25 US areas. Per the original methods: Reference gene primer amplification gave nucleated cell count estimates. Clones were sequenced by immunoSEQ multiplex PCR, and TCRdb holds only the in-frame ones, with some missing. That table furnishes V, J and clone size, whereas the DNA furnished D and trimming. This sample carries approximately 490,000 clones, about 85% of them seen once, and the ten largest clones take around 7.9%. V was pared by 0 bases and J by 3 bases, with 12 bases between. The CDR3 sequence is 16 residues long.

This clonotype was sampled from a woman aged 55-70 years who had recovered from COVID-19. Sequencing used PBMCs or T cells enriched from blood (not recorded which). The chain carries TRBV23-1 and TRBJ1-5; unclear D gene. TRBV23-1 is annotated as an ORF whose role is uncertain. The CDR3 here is CASSQSQRGYNQPQHF. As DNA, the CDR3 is TGCGCCAGCAGTCAATCCCAACGGGGATACAATCAGCCCCAGCATTTT.